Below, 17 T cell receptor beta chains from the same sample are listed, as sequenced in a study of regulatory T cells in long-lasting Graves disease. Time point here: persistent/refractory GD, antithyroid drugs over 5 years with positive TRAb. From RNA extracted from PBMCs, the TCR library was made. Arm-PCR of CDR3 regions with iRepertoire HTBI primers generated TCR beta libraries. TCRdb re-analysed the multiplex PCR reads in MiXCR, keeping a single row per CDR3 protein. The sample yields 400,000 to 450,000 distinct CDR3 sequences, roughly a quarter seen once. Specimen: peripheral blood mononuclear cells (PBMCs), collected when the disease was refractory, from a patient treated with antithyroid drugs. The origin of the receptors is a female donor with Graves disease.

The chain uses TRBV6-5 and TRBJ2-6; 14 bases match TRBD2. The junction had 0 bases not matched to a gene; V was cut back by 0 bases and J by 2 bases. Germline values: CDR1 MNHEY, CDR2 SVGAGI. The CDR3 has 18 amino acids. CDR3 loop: CASSYSGLAGAGANVLTF. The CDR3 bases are TGTGCCAGCAGTTACTCGGGACTAGCGGGAGCTGGGGCCAACGTCCTGACTTTC.

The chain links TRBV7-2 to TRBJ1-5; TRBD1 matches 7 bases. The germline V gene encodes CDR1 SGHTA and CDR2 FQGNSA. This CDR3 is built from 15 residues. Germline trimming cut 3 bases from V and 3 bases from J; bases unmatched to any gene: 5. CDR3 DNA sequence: TGTGCCAGCAGCTTCCGGGACAGCCACAATCAGCCCCAGCATTTT. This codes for CASSFRDSHNQPQHF.

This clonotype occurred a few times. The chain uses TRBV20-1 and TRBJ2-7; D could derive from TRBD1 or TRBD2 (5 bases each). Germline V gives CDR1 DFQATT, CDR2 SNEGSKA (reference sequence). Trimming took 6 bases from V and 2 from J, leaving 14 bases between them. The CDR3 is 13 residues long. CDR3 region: CSAQMGVPYEQYF. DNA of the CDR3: TGCAGTGCCCAAATGGGGGTACCCTACGAGCAGTACTTC.

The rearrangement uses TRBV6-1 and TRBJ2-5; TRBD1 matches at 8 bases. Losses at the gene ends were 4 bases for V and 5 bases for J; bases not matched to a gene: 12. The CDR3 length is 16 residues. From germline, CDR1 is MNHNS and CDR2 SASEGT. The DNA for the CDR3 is TGTGCCAGCAGTGCTCCCCGGACAGGGATTTCGGAGACCCAGTACTTC. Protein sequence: CASSAPRTGISETQYF.

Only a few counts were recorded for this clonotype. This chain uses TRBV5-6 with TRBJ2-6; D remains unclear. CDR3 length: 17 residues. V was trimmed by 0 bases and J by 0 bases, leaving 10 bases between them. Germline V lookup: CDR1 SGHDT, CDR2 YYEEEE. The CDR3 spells CASSLGAKISGANVLTF. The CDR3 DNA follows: TGTGCCAGCAGCTTGGGGGCGAAGATCTCTGGGGCCAACGTCCTGACTTTC. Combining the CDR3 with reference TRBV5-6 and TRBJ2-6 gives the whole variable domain DAGVTQSPTHLIKTRGQQVTLRCSPKSGHDTVSWYQQALGQGPQFIFQYYEEEERQRGNFPDRFSGHQFPNYSSELNVNALLLGDSALYLCASSLGAKISGANVLTFGAGSRLTVL.

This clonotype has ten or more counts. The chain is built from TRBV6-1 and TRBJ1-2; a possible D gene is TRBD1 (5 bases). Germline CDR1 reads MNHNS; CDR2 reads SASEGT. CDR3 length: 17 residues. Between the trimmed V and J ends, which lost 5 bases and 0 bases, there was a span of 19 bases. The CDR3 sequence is CASSPSGRTLANYGYTF. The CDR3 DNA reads TGTGCCAGCAGTCCCTCGGGACGGACTTTAGCTAACTATGGCTACACCTTC.

The CDR3: CASSQRAQGTEAFF. The CDR3 nucleotides are TGCGCCAGCAGCCAACGGGCCCAGGGGACTGAAGCTTTCTTT. This chain uses TRBV4-1 with TRBJ1-1; D might be TRBD1 (6 bases). CDR3 length equals 14 residues. Germline V gives CDR1 MGHRA, CDR2 YSYEKL. Trimming cost V 2 bases and J 5 bases, with 12 bases left between them.

CDR3 protein: CASSSGTGRTGELFF. In DNA form, the CDR3 reads TGTGCCAGCAGCTCCGGGACAGGGCGGACCGGGGAGCTGTTTTTT. The chain joins TRBV2 to TRBJ2-2; 9 bases map to TRBD1. The CDR3 runs to 15 residues. V lost 6 bases, J lost 5 bases, and 7 bases stayed unmatched. Germline CDR1 SNHLY, CDR2 FYNNEI.

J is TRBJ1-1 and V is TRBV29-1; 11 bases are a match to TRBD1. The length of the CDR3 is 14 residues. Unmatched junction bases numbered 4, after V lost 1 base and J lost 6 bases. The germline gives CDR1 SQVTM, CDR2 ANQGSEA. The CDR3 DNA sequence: TGCAGCGTTGAAGGGGACAGGGGGACGCCTGAAGCTTTCTTT. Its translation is CSVEGDRGTPEAFF.

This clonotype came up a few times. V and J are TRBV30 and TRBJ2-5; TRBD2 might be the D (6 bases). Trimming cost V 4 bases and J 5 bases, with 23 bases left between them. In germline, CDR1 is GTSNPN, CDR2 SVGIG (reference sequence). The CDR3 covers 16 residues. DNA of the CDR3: TGTGCCTGGATGGTCCCCGGGGCGGGAAGAGGGGAGACCCAGTACTTC. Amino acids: CAWMVPGAGRGETQYF.

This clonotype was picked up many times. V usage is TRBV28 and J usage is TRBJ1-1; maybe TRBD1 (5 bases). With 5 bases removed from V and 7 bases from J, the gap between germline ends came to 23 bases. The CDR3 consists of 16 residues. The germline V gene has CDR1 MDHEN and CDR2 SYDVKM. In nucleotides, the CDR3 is TGTGCCAGCAGTCTCATGGAGGCGGGTGAAAGGGGTGAAGCTTTCTTT. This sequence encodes CASSLMEAGERGEAFF.

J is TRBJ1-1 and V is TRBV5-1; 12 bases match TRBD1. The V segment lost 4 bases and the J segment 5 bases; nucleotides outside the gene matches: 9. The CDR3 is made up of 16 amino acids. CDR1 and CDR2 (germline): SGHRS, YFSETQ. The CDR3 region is CASSPGGQGAYTEAFF. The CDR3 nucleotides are TGCGCCAGCAGCCCAGGGGGACAGGGGGCCTATACTGAAGCTTTCTTT.

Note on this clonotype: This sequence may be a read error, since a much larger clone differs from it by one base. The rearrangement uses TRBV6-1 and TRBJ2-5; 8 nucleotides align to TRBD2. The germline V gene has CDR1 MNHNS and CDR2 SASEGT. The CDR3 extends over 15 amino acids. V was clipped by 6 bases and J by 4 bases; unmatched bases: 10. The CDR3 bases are TGTGCCAGCAGGGTTAGCGGGAAGGTCCGAGAGACCCAGTACTTC. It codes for CASRVSGKVRETQYF.

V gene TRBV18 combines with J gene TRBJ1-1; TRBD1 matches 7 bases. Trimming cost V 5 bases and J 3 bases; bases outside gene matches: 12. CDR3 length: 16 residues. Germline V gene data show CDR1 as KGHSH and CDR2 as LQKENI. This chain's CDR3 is CASSAIPFTGDTEAFF. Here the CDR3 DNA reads TGTGCCAGCTCAGCCATACCCTTTACAGGGGACACTGAAGCTTTCTTT.

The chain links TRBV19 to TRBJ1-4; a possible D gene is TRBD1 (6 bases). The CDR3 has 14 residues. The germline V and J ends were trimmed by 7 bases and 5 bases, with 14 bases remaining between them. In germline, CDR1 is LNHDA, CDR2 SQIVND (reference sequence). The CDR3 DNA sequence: TGTGCCAGTAATCGGGACATGGCAAATGAAAAACTGTTTTTT. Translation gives CASNRDMANEKLFF.

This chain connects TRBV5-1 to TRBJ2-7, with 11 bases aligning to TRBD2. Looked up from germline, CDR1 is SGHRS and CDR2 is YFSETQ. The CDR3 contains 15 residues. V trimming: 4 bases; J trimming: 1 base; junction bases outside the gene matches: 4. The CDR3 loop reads CASSRGLAESYEQYF. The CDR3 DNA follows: TGCGCCAGCAGCCGGGGACTAGCGGAATCCTACGAGCAGTACTTC.

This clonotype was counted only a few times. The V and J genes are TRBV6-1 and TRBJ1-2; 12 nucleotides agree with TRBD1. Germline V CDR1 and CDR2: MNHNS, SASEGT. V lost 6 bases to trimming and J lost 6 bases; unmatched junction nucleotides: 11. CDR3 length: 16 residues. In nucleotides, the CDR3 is TGTGCCAGCAGGGCAGGACCGGGACAGGGGGCCGATGGCTACACCTTC. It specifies CASRAGPGQGADGYTF.